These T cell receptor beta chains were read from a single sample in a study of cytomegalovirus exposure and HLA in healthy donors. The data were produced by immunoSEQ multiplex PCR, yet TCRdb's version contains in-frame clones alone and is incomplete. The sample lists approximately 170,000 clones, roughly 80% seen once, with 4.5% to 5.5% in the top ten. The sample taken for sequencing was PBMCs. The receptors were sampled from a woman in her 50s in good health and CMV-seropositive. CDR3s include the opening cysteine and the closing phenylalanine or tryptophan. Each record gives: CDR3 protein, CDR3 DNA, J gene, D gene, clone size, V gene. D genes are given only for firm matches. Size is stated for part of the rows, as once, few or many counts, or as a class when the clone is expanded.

cdr3_aa: CSARRETQYF; cdr3_nt: TGCAGTGCGAGGAGGGAGACCCAGTACTTC; j_call: TRBJ2-5; d_call: .; clone_size: .; v_call: TRBV20-1
cdr3_aa: CSGCSNTGELFF; cdr3_nt: TGCAGCGGATGTAGTAACACCGGGGAGCTGTTTTTT; j_call: TRBJ2-2; d_call: .; clone_size: .; v_call: TRBV29-1
cdr3_aa: CASSQGQGPYTEAFF; cdr3_nt: TGTGCCAGCAGCCAGGGCCAGGGGCCGTACACTGAAGCTTTCTTT; j_call: TRBJ1-1; d_call: .; clone_size: .; v_call: TRBV4-2
cdr3_aa: CARSIARYPPDEQFF; cdr3_nt: TGCGCCAGGAGTATAGCGAGATATCCCCCAGATGAGCAGTTCTTC; j_call: TRBJ2-1; d_call: .; clone_size: .; v_call: TRBV10-1
cdr3_aa: CASSARGLETQYF; cdr3_nt: TGTGCCAGCAGTGCCAGGGGGCTTGAGACCCAGTACTTC; j_call: TRBJ2-5; d_call: TRBD1; clone_size: .; v_call: TRBV27
cdr3_aa: CAWTSGTVNEKLFF; cdr3_nt: TGTGCCTGGACCTCTGGGACAGTTAATGAAAAACTGTTTTTT; j_call: TRBJ1-4; d_call: TRBD1; clone_size: .; v_call: TRBV30
cdr3_aa: CASSFLRGQGFNYGYTF; cdr3_nt: TGTGCCAGCAGTTTCCTCCGAGGACAAGGCTTTAACTATGGCTACACCTTC; j_call: TRBJ1-2; d_call: .; clone_size: .; v_call: TRBV27
cdr3_aa: CASSPGGGGGYTF; cdr3_nt: TGTGCCAGCAGCCCTGGGGGAGGGGGAGGCTACACCTTC; j_call: TRBJ1-2; d_call: .; clone_size: .; v_call: TRBV7-3
cdr3_aa: CASSQGRGVSDEQFF; cdr3_nt: TGTGCCAGCAGCCAGGGGCGGGGGGTCTCGGATGAGCAGTTCTTC; j_call: TRBJ2-1; d_call: TRBD2; clone_size: few; v_call: TRBV4-2
cdr3_aa: CASSLIRGKDGYTF; cdr3_nt: TGCGCCAGCAGCTTGATCCGGGGGAAAGATGGCTACACCTTC; j_call: TRBJ1-2; d_call: .; clone_size: once; v_call: TRBV5-1
cdr3_aa: CASSVTAAYTDTQYF; cdr3_nt: TGTGCCAGCTCAGTAACTGCGGCTTACACAGATACGCAGTATTTT; j_call: TRBJ2-3; d_call: .; clone_size: .; v_call: TRBV18
cdr3_aa: CASSVGTSGNTIYF; cdr3_nt: TGTGCCAGTAGCGTCGGGACTTCGGGAAACACCATATATTTT; j_call: TRBJ1-3; d_call: .; clone_size: .; v_call: TRBV19
cdr3_aa: CASSLGLQETQYF; cdr3_nt: TGTGCCAGCAGCTTAGGACTACAAGAGACCCAGTACTTC; j_call: TRBJ2-5; d_call: .; clone_size: .; v_call: TRBV7-2
cdr3_aa: CASSPQGTSGGAYNEQFF; cdr3_nt: TGTGCCAGCAGCCCTCAGGGGACTAGCGGGGGGGCCTACAATGAGCAGTTCTTC; j_call: TRBJ2-1; d_call: TRBD2; clone_size: .; v_call: TRBV4-2
cdr3_aa: CASSYLPGGASETQYF; cdr3_nt: TGTGCCAGCAGTTACCTCCCCGGGGGGGCCTCAGAGACCCAGTACTTC; j_call: TRBJ2-5; d_call: TRBD2; clone_size: .; v_call: TRBV6-5
cdr3_aa: CASTRFNLGLTGRSYNEQFF; cdr3_nt: TGTGCCAGCACACGGTTTAACTTGGGACTGACGGGCCGCTCCTACAATGAGCAGTTCTTC; j_call: TRBJ2-1; d_call: .; clone_size: .; v_call: TRBV2
cdr3_aa: CASSMAYLAGGHEQYF; cdr3_nt: TGCGCCAGCAGCATGGCCTATCTAGCGGGAGGGCACGAGCAGTACTTC; j_call: TRBJ2-7; d_call: TRBD2; clone_size: .; v_call: TRBV5-1
cdr3_aa: CAIQGAVDTEAFF; cdr3_nt: TGTGCCATTCAGGGGGCGGTGGACACTGAAGCTTTCTTT; j_call: TRBJ1-1; d_call: TRBD1; clone_size: .; v_call: TRBV10-3
cdr3_aa: CASITSGGYDTQYF; cdr3_nt: TGTGCCAGCATTACTAGCGGGGGGTATGATACGCAGTATTTT; j_call: TRBJ2-3; d_call: TRBD2; clone_size: .; v_call: TRBV6-1
cdr3_aa: CASSVGGRSEKLFF; cdr3_nt: TGTGCCAGCAGCGTAGGAGGTCGAAGTGAAAAACTGTTTTTT; j_call: TRBJ1-4; d_call: .; clone_size: .; v_call: TRBV9
cdr3_aa: CASSSLRGTSGTDTQYF; cdr3_nt: TGCGCCAGCAGCTCCCTTCGAGGGACTAGCGGCACAGATACGCAGTATTTT; j_call: TRBJ2-3; d_call: TRBD2; clone_size: .; v_call: TRBV5-1
cdr3_aa: CASTPVGGRGGEQYF; cdr3_nt: TGTGCCAGCACCCCAGTCGGCGGGAGGGGGGGGGAACAGTACTTC; j_call: TRBJ2-7; d_call: TRBD2; clone_size: .; v_call: TRBV2
cdr3_aa: CASSIRPTARNTEAFF; cdr3_nt: TGTGCCAGTAGTATCCGACCGACAGCCAGAAACACTGAAGCTTTCTTT; j_call: TRBJ1-1; d_call: .; clone_size: .; v_call: TRBV19
cdr3_aa: CASSLTPFADSYNEQFF; cdr3_nt: TGTGCCAGCAGCTTAACGCCCTTCGCGGACTCCTACAATGAGCAGTTCTTC; j_call: TRBJ2-1; d_call: .; clone_size: .; v_call: TRBV7-3
cdr3_aa: CAISESAGGYTF; cdr3_nt: TGTGCCATCAGTGAGTCGGCCGGGGGCTACACCTTC; j_call: TRBJ1-2; d_call: .; clone_size: .; v_call: TRBV10-3
cdr3_aa: CASSQDWMGLADYNEQFF; cdr3_nt: TGCGCCAGCAGCCAAGATTGGATGGGGCTAGCGGACTACAATGAGCAGTTCTTC; j_call: TRBJ2-1; d_call: TRBD2; clone_size: .; v_call: TRBV4-1
cdr3_aa: CASSQDLGTQYF; cdr3_nt: TGTGCCAGCAGCCAAGATCTCGGGACCCAGTACTTC; j_call: TRBJ2-5; d_call: .; clone_size: .; v_call: TRBV4-2
cdr3_aa: CASSVETSGTANEQFF; cdr3_nt: TGTGCCAGCAGCGTCGAGACTAGCGGGACCGCGAATGAGCAGTTCTTC; j_call: TRBJ2-1; d_call: TRBD2; clone_size: few; v_call: TRBV9
cdr3_aa: CASSAGTSRETQYF; cdr3_nt: TGTGCCAGCAGCGCCGGGACTAGTCGGGAGACCCAGTACTTC; j_call: TRBJ2-5; d_call: TRBD2; clone_size: .; v_call: TRBV11-3
cdr3_aa: CASSLGQVGSPLHF; cdr3_nt: TGCGCCAGCAGCTTGGGACAGGTCGGGTCACCCCTCCACTTT; j_call: TRBJ1-6; d_call: .; clone_size: .; v_call: TRBV5-1